Listed below are T cell receptor beta chains from one sample, sequenced in a study of CD8+ T cells in alopecia areata. Assay: immunoSEQ multiplex PCR; the TCRdb copy retains only in-frame clones and omits some. The sample comprises about 120,000 clones, 50% to 75% of which are singletons, and more than 10% rests with the top ten. The sample was CD8+ T cells sorted from blood, taken at week 24, from a patient treated with tofacitinib. The receptor source for this set is a human donor with alopecia areata. CDR3s include the opening cysteine and the closing phenylalanine or tryptophan. Fields, in order: CDR3 protein, CDR3 DNA, J gene, V gene, clone size, D gene. D genes are given only for firm matches. Some rows mark clone size as missing; the rest say once, few, many or name a class of expanded clone.

CDR3: CASSPGHRIYGYTF
DNA: TGTGCCAGCAGCCCGGGACACCGGATCTATGGCTACACCTTC
J: TRBJ1-2
V: TRBV6-1
size: -
D: -

CDR3: CASSLSTPPNYGYTF
DNA: TGCGCCAGCAGCTTATCGACTCCCCCCAACTATGGCTACACCTTC
J: TRBJ1-2
V: TRBV5-1
size: few
D: -

CDR3: CASSFLEGDTQYF
DNA: TGTGCCAGCAGTTTCCTGGAAGGAGATACGCAGTATTTT
J: TRBJ2-3
V: TRBV28
size: -
D: -

CDR3: CASSPDDSGGEETQYF
DNA: TGTGCCAGCAGCCCGGACGACTCCGGTGGGGAAGAGACCCAGTACTTC
J: TRBJ2-5
V: TRBV7-9
size: -
D: -

CDR3: CSVVVYQETQYF
DNA: TGCAGCGTTGTAGTGTACCAAGAGACCCAGTACTTC
J: TRBJ2-5
V: TRBV29-1
size: -
D: -

CDR3: CASSRIETGRINGYTF
DNA: TGTGCCAGCTCACGAATCGAGACAGGGCGTATAAATGGCTACACCTTC
J: TRBJ1-2
V: TRBV18
size: -
D: TRBD1

CDR3: CASLGGSLSEQYF
DNA: TGTGCCAGCTTGGGGGGCAGTCTCTCCGAGCAGTACTTC
J: TRBJ2-7
V: TRBV2
size: -
D: -

CDR3: CASSLSGPREQYF
DNA: TGTGCCAGCAGTTTATCCGGGCCTAGGGAGCAGTACTTC
J: TRBJ2-7
V: TRBV27
size: few
D: -

CDR3: CASSLEGGNQPQHF
DNA: TGCGCCAGCAGCTTGGAAGGGGGCAATCAGCCCCAGCATTTT
J: TRBJ1-5
V: TRBV5-1
size: few
D: -

CDR3: CASSFTGANEKLFF
DNA: TGTGCCAGCAGTTTTACGGGGGCGAATGAAAAACTGTTTTTT
J: TRBJ1-4
V: TRBV27
size: -
D: -

CDR3: CASSHRRGVKSSGANVLTF
DNA: TGCGCCAGCAGCCACCGGAGGGGGGTTAAGAGCTCTGGGGCCAACGTCCTGACTTTC
J: TRBJ2-6
V: TRBV4-1
size: -
D: -

CDR3: CAWSRDRGQNEAFF
DNA: TGTGCCTGGAGTCGAGACAGGGGGCAAAATGAAGCTTTCTTT
J: TRBJ1-1
V: TRBV30
size: -
D: TRBD1

CDR3: CASSWAGELFF
DNA: TGTGCCAGCAGTTGGGCCGGGGAGCTGTTTTTT
J: TRBJ2-2
V: TRBV6-5
size: once
D: -

CDR3: CSADRTGGAKNIQYF
DNA: TGCAGCGCCGACCGTACCGGGGGGGCCAAAAACATTCAGTACTTC
J: TRBJ2-4
V: TRBV29-1
size: -
D: TRBD2

CDR3: CASSLAEETQYF
DNA: TGTGCCAGCAGCTTAGCAGAAGAGACCCAGTACTTC
J: TRBJ2-5
V: TRBV7-9
size: -
D: -

CDR3: CASSERRIAKNIQYF
DNA: TGTGCCAGCAGTGAAAGGCGGATAGCCAAAAACATTCAGTACTTC
J: TRBJ2-4
V: TRBV2
size: once
D: -

CDR3: CASSLSDRYEQYF
DNA: TGCGCCAGCAGCTTATCGGACAGATACGAGCAGTACTTC
J: TRBJ2-7
V: TRBV5-1
size: -
D: -

CDR3: CASSPDTLTAGELFF
DNA: TGCGCCAGCAGCCCGGACACCCTTACGGCCGGGGAGCTGTTTTTT
J: TRBJ2-2
V: TRBV5-1
size: -
D: -

CDR3: CSALAGGPDEQFF
DNA: TGCAGCGCCCTAGCGGGGGGGCCTGATGAGCAGTTCTTC
J: TRBJ2-1
V: TRBV29-1
size: -
D: TRBD2

CDR3: CASSPSGVGFKAEAFF
DNA: TGTGCCAGCAGCCCCTCCGGCGTAGGGTTTAAGGCTGAAGCTTTCTTT
J: TRBJ1-1
V: TRBV7-9
size: once
D: -

CDR3: CASSLSGQGFNSPLHF
DNA: TGCGCCAGCAGCCTTTCGGGACAGGGGTTTAATTCACCCCTCCACTTT
J: TRBJ1-6
V: TRBV4-3
size: few
D: TRBD1

CDR3: CASSFAGTVTEAFF
DNA: TGTGCCAGCAGTTTCGCCGGGACAGTCACTGAAGCTTTCTTT
J: TRBJ1-1
V: TRBV27
size: -
D: TRBD1

CDR3: CSVVKGATDTQYF
DNA: TGCAGCGTTGTCAAAGGGGCCACAGATACGCAGTATTTT
J: TRBJ2-3
V: TRBV29-1
size: -
D: -

CDR3: CASSEDGELFF
DNA: TGTGCCAGCAGCGAAGACGGGGAGCTGTTTTTT
J: TRBJ2-2
V: TRBV13
size: -
D: -

CDR3: CASSPNRGYTF
DNA: TGTGCCAGCTCACCAAACAGAGGCTACACCTTC
J: TRBJ1-2
V: TRBV18
size: -
D: -

CDR3: CSVTGPTGLRGAGELFF
DNA: TGCAGCGTCACGGGGCCGACAGGGCTGCGTGGGGCCGGGGAGCTGTTTTTT
J: TRBJ2-2
V: TRBV29-1
size: -
D: TRBD1

CDR3: CASSFTSATFF
DNA: TGTGCCAGCAGCTTCACATCAGCTACGTTCTTC
J: TRBJ2-1
V: TRBV5-6
size: -
D: -

CDR3: CASSFGMNTEAFF
DNA: TGCGCCAGCAGCTTCGGGATGAACACTGAAGCTTTCTTT
J: TRBJ1-1
V: TRBV5-1
size: -
D: -

CDR3: CASSLTAMNTEAFF
DNA: TGTGCCAGCAGCTTGACGGCAATGAACACTGAAGCTTTCTTT
J: TRBJ1-1
V: TRBV7-9
size: -
D: -

CDR3: CASSQTGTEETQYF
DNA: TGTGCCAGCAGCCAAACCGGGACCGAAGAGACCCAGTACTTC
J: TRBJ2-5
V: TRBV14
size: -
D: -

CDR3: CASSPSEAGWDEQYF
DNA: TGTGCCAGCAGTCCTAGTGAAGCGGGGTGGGACGAGCAGTACTTC
J: TRBJ2-7
V: TRBV7-8
size: few
D: TRBD2

CDR3: CASSGAGDAYEQYF
DNA: TGTGCCAGCAGCGGGGCGGGCGATGCCTACGAGCAGTACTTC
J: TRBJ2-7
V: TRBV11-2
size: -
D: -

CDR3: CSVVSATGYGYTF
DNA: TGCAGCGTTGTGTCTGCCACAGGGTATGGCTACACCTTC
J: TRBJ1-2
V: TRBV29-1
size: -
D: -

CDR3: CASSPTGDSPLHF
DNA: TGCGCCAGCAGCCCAACAGGGGATTCACCCCTCCACTTT
J: TRBJ1-6
V: TRBV4-1
size: -
D: TRBD1

CDR3: CASSLPGEGTGNTIYF
DNA: TGTGCCAGCAGCTTGCCGGGGGAGGGAACTGGAAACACCATATATTTT
J: TRBJ1-3
V: TRBV5-4
size: -
D: -

CDR3: CASSLGGNTEAFF
DNA: TGTGCCAGCAGTTTAGGGGGGAACACTGAAGCTTTCTTT
J: TRBJ1-1
V: TRBV27
size: -
D: -

CDR3: CAWMGLTETYTGELFF
DNA: TGTGCCTGGATGGGGCTTACAGAGACCTACACCGGGGAGCTGTTTTTT
J: TRBJ2-2
V: TRBV30
size: -
D: -

CDR3: CSAREGAPLHF
DNA: TGCAGTGCTAGAGAAGGGGCACCCCTCCACTTT
J: TRBJ1-6
V: TRBV20-1
size: -
D: -

CDR3: CASSTDSAYTEAFF
DNA: TGTGCCAGCAGTACTGACAGTGCGTACACTGAAGCTTTCTTT
J: TRBJ1-1
V: TRBV7-2
size: -
D: -

CDR3: CAWSPLTEAFF
DNA: TGTGCCTGGAGCCCACTCACTGAAGCTTTCTTT
J: TRBJ1-1
V: TRBV30
size: -
D: -

CDR3: CASSSRTGAERSYNSPLHF
DNA: TGTGCCAGCAGCTCACGGACAGGAGCCGAGCGGTCCTATAATTCACCCCTCCACTTT
J: TRBJ1-6
V: TRBV5-6
size: -
D: TRBD1

CDR3: CASSELAGDSYEQYF
DNA: TGTGCCAGCAGTGAACTGGCGGGGGACTCCTACGAGCAGTACTTC
J: TRBJ2-7
V: TRBV2
size: -
D: TRBD2

CDR3: CASSLDAGAGTQYF
DNA: TGTGCCAGCAGCTTAGATGCCGGGGCAGGGACCCAGTACTTC
J: TRBJ2-5
V: TRBV7-9
size: -
D: -

CDR3: CASSLDAGSNIQYF
DNA: TGTGCCAGCAGCTTGGATGCTGGGTCCAACATTCAGTACTTC
J: TRBJ2-4
V: TRBV5-4
size: -
D: -

CDR3: CASTWGGGVGSPLHF
DNA: TGTGCCAGCACCTGGGGAGGGGGCGTGGGTTCACCCCTCCACTTT
J: TRBJ1-6
V: TRBV27
size: -
D: TRBD1

CDR3: CASSLAAPLLGYEQYF
DNA: TGTGCCAGCAGTTTAGCAGCACCCCTCTTAGGCTACGAGCAGTACTTC
J: TRBJ2-7
V: TRBV27
size: once
D: -

CDR3: CASGFPGTYGYTF
DNA: TGTGCTAGTGGTTTTCCCGGGACGTATGGCTACACCTTC
J: TRBJ1-2
V: TRBV12-5
size: -
D: -

CDR3: CASEGGIGYEQYF
DNA: TGTGCCAGTGAAGGGGGGATAGGTTACGAGCAGTACTTC
J: TRBJ2-7
V: TRBV25-1
size: once
D: -